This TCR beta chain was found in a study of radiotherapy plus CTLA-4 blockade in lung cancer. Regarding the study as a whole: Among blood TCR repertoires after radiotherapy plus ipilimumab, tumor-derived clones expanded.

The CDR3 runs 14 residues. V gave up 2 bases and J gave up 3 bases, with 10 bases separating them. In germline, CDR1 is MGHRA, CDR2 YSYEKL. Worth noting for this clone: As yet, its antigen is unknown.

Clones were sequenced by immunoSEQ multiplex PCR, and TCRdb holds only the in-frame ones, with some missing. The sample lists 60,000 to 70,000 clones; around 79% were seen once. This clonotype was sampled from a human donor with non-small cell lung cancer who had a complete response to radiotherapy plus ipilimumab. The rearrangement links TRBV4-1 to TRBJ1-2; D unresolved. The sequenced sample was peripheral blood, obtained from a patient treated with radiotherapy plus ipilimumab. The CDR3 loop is CASSQNGPHYGYTF. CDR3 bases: TGCGCCAGCAGCCAAAACGGGCCCCACTATGGCTACACCTTC.